This TCR beta chain was identified in a study of chronic HIV infection and antiretroviral therapy. CDR3 length: 13 amino acids. V lost 1 base and J lost 4, with 6 bases in between. Per germline, CDR1 SGHNT and CDR2 YYREEE (reference sequence). TCRdb redid the calling of the 5' RACE reads with MiXCR, one entry per CDR3 protein. The data contain 40,000 to 50,000 distinct CDR3 sequences, about 18% of them singletons. The sequence was obtained from an adult who had HIV and had not received antiretroviral therapy, or was an uninfected healthy control (not recorded which). Sequenced input: peripheral blood. This sequence joins TRBV5-4 and TRBJ2-1; D unresolved. The CDR3 nucleotides read TGTGCCAGCAGCTTGAAGGGTTACAATGAGCAGTTCTTC. Its protein product is CASSLKGYNEQFF.